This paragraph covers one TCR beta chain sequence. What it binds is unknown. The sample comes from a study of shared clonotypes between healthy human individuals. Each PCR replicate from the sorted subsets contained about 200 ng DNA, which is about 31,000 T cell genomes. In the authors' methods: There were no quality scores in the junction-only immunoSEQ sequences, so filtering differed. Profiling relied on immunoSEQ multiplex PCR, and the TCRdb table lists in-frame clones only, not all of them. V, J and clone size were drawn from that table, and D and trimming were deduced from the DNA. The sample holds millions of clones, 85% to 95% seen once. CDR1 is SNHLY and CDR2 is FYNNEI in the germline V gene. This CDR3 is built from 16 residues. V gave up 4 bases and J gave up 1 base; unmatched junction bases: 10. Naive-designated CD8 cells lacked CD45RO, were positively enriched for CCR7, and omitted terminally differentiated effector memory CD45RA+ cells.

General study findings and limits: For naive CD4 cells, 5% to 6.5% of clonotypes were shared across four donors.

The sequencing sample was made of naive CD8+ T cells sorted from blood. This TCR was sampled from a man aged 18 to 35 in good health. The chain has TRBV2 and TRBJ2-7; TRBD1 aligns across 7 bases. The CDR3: CASSGVEGAISYEQYF. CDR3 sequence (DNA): TGTGCCAGCAGTGGAGTTGAGGGGGCGATATCCTACGAGCAGTACTTC.